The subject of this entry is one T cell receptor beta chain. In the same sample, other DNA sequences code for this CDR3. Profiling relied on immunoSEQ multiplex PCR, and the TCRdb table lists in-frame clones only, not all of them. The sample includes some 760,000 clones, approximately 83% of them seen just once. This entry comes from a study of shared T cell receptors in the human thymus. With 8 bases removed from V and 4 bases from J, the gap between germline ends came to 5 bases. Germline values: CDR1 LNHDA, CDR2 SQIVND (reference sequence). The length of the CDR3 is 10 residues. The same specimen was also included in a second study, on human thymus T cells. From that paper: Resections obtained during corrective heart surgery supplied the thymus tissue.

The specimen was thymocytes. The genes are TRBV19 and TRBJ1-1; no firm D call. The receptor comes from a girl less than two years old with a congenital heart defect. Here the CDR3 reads CASRGTEAFF. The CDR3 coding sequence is TGTGCCAGTCGAGGCACTGAAGCTTTCTTT.